This T cell receptor beta chain was captured by sequencing in a study of beta chain features in type 1 diabetes. This clone showed up many times. Its antigen is not identified. The CDR3 has 13 residues. Germline loops: CDR1 SQVTM, CDR2 ANQGSEA. V was pared by 3 bases and J by 5 bases, with 4 bases of the junction left unmatched. As every portion of the isolated RNA was reverse transcribed, the sequencing read expressed TCRB transcripts. TCRdb's copy holds only in-frame clones and misses some; the assay was immunoSEQ multiplex PCR. The data contain some 120,000 clones, 17% of them seen just once; the ten biggest clones take up around 2.5%. Study-level points and caveats: Naive, central memory and Treg TCRB repertoires appeared more alike in patients than in healthy donors. VDJ junctions from patients with type 1 diabetes contained fewer insertions and more deletions. Type 1 diabetes patients showed a moderate but significant shortening of TCRB CDR3s in all four CD4+ subsets.

The chain is built from TRBV29-1 and TRBJ1-1; 9 bases line up with TRBD1. The sequenced material came from central memory CD4+ T cells from blood. The TCR was taken from a man younger than 35 with type 1 diabetes. CDR3 sequence reads: CSVDETGGTEAFF. The DNA for the CDR3 is TGCAGCGTTGACGAGACAGGGGGGACTGAAGCTTTCTTT.